The 15 T cell receptor beta chains below all came from one sample that was sequenced in a study of cytotoxic CD8 clonotypes in ibrutinib-treated CLL. Generated by immunoSEQ multiplex PCR, the TCRdb table keeps only in-frame clones and is missing some. Of about 160,000 clones listed, about four fifths were seen once; the top ten hold around 2.1%. Sequences were derived from PBMCs, sampled after 12 months of ibrutinib treatment. The receptors shown here come from a human donor with chronic lymphocytic leukemia.

The genes are TRBV28 and TRBJ1-2; D is unresolved. The CDR3 covers 14 residues. Trimming removed 3 bases at V and 5 bases at J, with 13 bases between. Germline V gene data show CDR1 as MDHEN and CDR2 as SYDVKM. CDR3 in amino acids: CASSFYPQGYGYTF. CDR3 DNA: TGTGCCAGCAGTTTTTACCCTCAAGGGTATGGCTACACCTTC.

The rearrangement joins TRBV18 to TRBJ2-3; TRBD1 aligns across 10 bases. Germline CDR1 KGHSH, CDR2 LQKENI. The length of the CDR3 is 15 residues. V trimming: 2 bases; J trimming: 5 bases; junction bases outside the gene matches: 4. The CDR3 reads CASSPKGQGLDTQYF. The CDR3 nucleotides read TGTGCCAGCTCACCAAAGGGACAGGGGTTAGATACGCAGTATTTT.

The chain recombines TRBV4-1 with TRBJ2-1; no clear D gene. Germline assignment: CDR1 MGHRA and CDR2 YSYEKL. V was trimmed by 0 bases and J by 4 bases, leaving 10 bases between them. The length of the CDR3 is 15 residues. This CDR3 is CASSQDVWSYNEQFF. CDR3 DNA sequence: TGCGCCAGCAGCCAAGATGTTTGGTCGTACAATGAGCAGTTCTTC.

The V call is TRBV4-3, the J call TRBJ2-1; D call uncertain. The CDR3 is 13 amino acids. Per the germline V gene, CDR1 is LGHNA and CDR2 is YSLEER. Trimming shortened V by 0 bases and J by 11 bases, and 11 bases separated the two germline ends. CDR3 sequence: CASSQEPGRQQFF. The CDR3 region has the DNA TGCGCCAGCAGCCAAGAGCCAGGCCGGCAGCAGTTCTTC.

This chain uses TRBV19 with TRBJ2-1; 9 bases are a match to TRBD1. CDR3 length: 14 amino acids. V lost 3 bases and J lost 9; bases outside the gene matches: 6. The V gene's germline CDR1 is LNHDA and CDR2 SQIVND (reference sequence). For the CDR3, the DNA is TGTGCCAGTAGTATTGGGACAGGGCTGGGTGAGCAGTTCTTC. Protein product: CASSIGTGLGEQFF.

This clone showed up just a few times. As DNA, the CDR3 is TGCGCCAGCCGGACGAACACCAACTACGAGCAGTACTTC. Protein sequence: CASRTNTNYEQYF. The chain carries TRBV5-1 and TRBJ2-7; D ambiguous. Per germline, CDR1 SGHRS and CDR2 YFSETQ. The CDR3 is made up of 13 amino acids. The germline V and J ends were trimmed by 7 bases and 3 bases, with 14 bases remaining between them.

The rearrangement uses TRBV29-1 and TRBJ1-1, with D possibly matching TRBD1 (5 bases). There are 14 residues in the CDR3. Germline CDR1 SQVTM, CDR2 ANQGSEA. The CDR3 spells CSSLEGGVNTEAFF. The CDR3, as DNA: TGCAGTTCCCTCGAGGGAGGGGTAAACACTGAAGCTTTCTTT.

The rearrangement links TRBV14 to TRBJ2-7, with D unclear. V lost 4 bases, J lost 2 bases, and 6 bases lay in between. The CDR3 sequence is 12 residues long. The germline V gene has CDR1 SGHDN and CDR2 FVKESK. The CDR3 nucleotides are TGTGCCAGCAGCCCACTCCCCTACGAGCAGTACTTC. Amino acids: CASSPLPYEQYF.

This clone was picked up one time. The J gene is TRBJ2-2, the V gene TRBV7-3; D is unclear. In germline, CDR1 is SGHTA, CDR2 FQGTGA. The CDR3 runs 17 residues. Trimming cost V 5 bases and J 4 bases, with 20 bases left between them. The CDR3 region is CASSRAQTIRGTGELFF. CDR3 DNA sequence: TGTGCCAGCAGCCGGGCTCAAACAATACGTGGCACCGGGGAGCTGTTTTTT.

This clone has a handful of counts. This chain uses TRBV19 with TRBJ2-6, with D perhaps TRBD2 (5 bases). The CDR3 covers 14 residues. Germline V CDR1 and CDR2: LNHDA, SQIVND (reference sequence). V dropped 7 bases and J dropped 0 bases, with 7 bases sitting between them. This CDR3 is CASMEVSGANVLTF. The CDR3 DNA follows: TGTGCCAGTATGGAGGTCTCTGGGGCCAACGTCCTGACTTTC.

The rearrangement joins TRBV27 to TRBJ2-7; 9 bases match TRBD1. Trimming took 6 bases from V and 3 from J; bases not matched to a gene: 6. This CDR3 has 14 amino acids. CDR1 is MNHEY, CDR2 SMNVEV, per germline (reference sequence). The DNA for the CDR3 is TGTGCCAGCAGACGACAGGGGGGGCGCTACGAGCAGTACTTC. Its translation: CASRRQGGRYEQYF.

The chain has TRBV7-2 and TRBJ2-7; 8 bases fit TRBD1. Germline V gene lookup returns CDR1 SGHTA and CDR2 FQGNSA. The CDR3 is made up of 15 amino acids. V shed 3 bases, J shed 3 bases, and the junction held 7 bases outside the gene matches. The CDR3 here is CASSLVGQVLYEQYF. CDR3 coding DNA: TGTGCCAGCAGCTTGGTGGGACAGGTCCTCTACGAGCAGTACTTC.

This chain links TRBV7-2 with TRBJ2-7; D is ambiguous. V lost 1 base, J lost 3 bases, and 10 bases lay in between. Germline V gives CDR1 SGHTA, CDR2 FQGNSA. CDR3 length: 14 amino acids. The CDR3 spells CASSLGYSYYEQYF. The CDR3, as DNA: TGTGCCAGCAGCTTAGGTTACAGCTACTACGAGCAGTACTTC.

The chain is built from TRBV4-2 and TRBJ2-2; 10 nucleotides line up with TRBD2. The CDR3 has 17 amino acids. Trimming at V came to 4 bases and at J to 1 base, leaving 6 bases not matched to a gene. Looked up from germline, CDR1 is LGHNA and CDR2 is YNFKEQ. The CDR3 spells CASSRAAGGRNTGELFF. The CDR3, as DNA: TGTGCCAGCAGCCGGGCAGCGGGGGGGAGGAACACCGGGGAGCTGTTTTTT.

In the case of this clone: One end of the junction fails to match germline, which may point to a read error. The chain joins TRBV19 to TRBJ2-1; D not certain. The CDR3 spans 13 residues. Germline V gene lookup returns CDR1 LNHDA and CDR2 SQIVND (reference sequence). CDR3 DNA: TGTGCCAGTACCCCCGGGCAGTACAATGAGCAGCTCTTC. Amino acids: CASTPGQYNEQLF.